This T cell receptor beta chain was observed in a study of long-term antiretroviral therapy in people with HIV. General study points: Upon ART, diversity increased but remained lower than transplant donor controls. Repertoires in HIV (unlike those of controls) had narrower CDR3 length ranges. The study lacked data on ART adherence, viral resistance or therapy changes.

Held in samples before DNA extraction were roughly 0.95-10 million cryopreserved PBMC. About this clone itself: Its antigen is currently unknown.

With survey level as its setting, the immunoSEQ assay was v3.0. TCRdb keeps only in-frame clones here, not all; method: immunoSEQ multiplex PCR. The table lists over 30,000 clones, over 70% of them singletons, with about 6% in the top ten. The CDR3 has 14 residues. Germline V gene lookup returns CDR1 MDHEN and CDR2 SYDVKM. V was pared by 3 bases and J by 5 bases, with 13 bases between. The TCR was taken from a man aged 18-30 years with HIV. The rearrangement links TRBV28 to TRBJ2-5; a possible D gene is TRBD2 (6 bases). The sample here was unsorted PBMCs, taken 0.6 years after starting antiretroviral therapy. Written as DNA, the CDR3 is TGTGCCAGCAGTTTCCCCCCCGCGGGGGAGACCCAGTACTTC. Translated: CASSFPPAGETQYF.